The 8 T cell receptor beta chains given below trace back to one sample, sequenced in a study of blood T cell repertoires in COVID-19. Sequencing used immunoSEQ multiplex PCR; TCRdb keeps in-frame clones, though not all of them. The profile covers around 300,000 clones, with 85% appearing a single time and roughly 13% taken by the ten largest. Sequenced input: peripheral blood. These receptors all stem from a human donor in a cohort sampled during active COVID-19.

This clone occurred a few times. This rearrangement joins TRBV3-1 (or the pseudogene TRBV3-2) to TRBJ1-5; TRBD1 matches at 7 bases. CDR3 size: 14 residues. Trimming cost V 3 bases and J 3 bases; bases outside gene matches: 2. CDR1 is LGHDT and CDR2 is YNNKEL in the germline V gene (reference sequence). In DNA form, the CDR3 reads TGTGCCAGCAGCCATACAGGGGCCAATCAGCCCCAGCATTTT. The encoded protein is CASSHTGANQPQHF.

The chain couples TRBV3-1 (or the pseudogene TRBV3-2) to TRBJ2-6; 7 bases map to TRBD1. The CDR3 is 18 amino acids. Trimming removed 5 bases from V and 0 bases from J; junction bases left unmatched: 10. The germline gives CDR1 LGHDT, CDR2 YNNKEL (reference sequence). The DNA for the CDR3 is TGTGCCAGCAGCGCCCTCCGGACAGGACACTCTGGGGCCAACGTCCTGACTTTC. This gives the protein CASSALRTGHSGANVLTF.

The table lists this clone with a count of one. The V gene is TRBV6-6, the J gene TRBJ2-5; 11 positions agree with TRBD2. Looked up from germline, CDR1 is MNHNY and CDR2 is SVGAGI (reference sequence). The trim removed 0 bases at V and 4 bases at J, leaving 4 bases unmatched. The CDR3 is 16 amino acids. CDR3 region: CASSYSRGLAGETQYF. CDR3 DNA: TGTGCCAGCAGTTACTCGAGAGGACTAGCGGGAGAGACCCAGTACTTC.

This clone was detected only a few times. This rearrangement joins TRBV7-2 to TRBJ1-5; a weak D match, TRBD1 (5 bases). V was shortened by 2 bases and J by 6 bases, with 14 bases between the two germline ends. Germline lookup yields CDR1 SGHTA and CDR2 FQGNSA. The CDR3 consists of 15 residues. CDR3 sequence: CASSLTRGAGQPQHF. The CDR3 DNA is TGTGCCAGCAGCTTAACAAGGGGCGCAGGTCAGCCCCAGCATTTT.

The CDR3 coding sequence is TGTGCCAGCAGTACGAGAGAGACCCAGTACTTC. Encoded protein: CASSTRETQYF. V and J are TRBV12-3 or TRBV12-4 and TRBJ2-5, with D unclear. CDR3 length: 11 amino acids. V was cut by 5 bases and J by 4 bases, with 5 bases left in between.

The gene calls are TRBV6-2 or TRBV6-3 and TRBJ1-2; D not certain. The CDR3 length is 15 residues. CDR1 and CDR2 from the germline V gene are MNHEY and SVGEGT. Trimming took off 0 bases at V and 4 bases at J, with 12 bases between the two ends. The CDR3 loop is CASSYSMAPGYGYTF. CDR3 nucleotides: TGTGCCAGCAGTTACTCGATGGCTCCGGGCTATGGCTACACCTTC.

This clone was seen only a few times. This chain joins TRBV27 and TRBJ2-3; TRBD1 matches at 7 bases. With 4 bases clipped from V and 3 bases from J, the junction kept 10 bases outside the gene matches. This CDR3 contains 16 residues. From germline, CDR1 is MNHEY and CDR2 SMNVEV (reference sequence). CDR3 DNA sequence: TGTGCCAGCAGTTCACTTATGAGACAGGGAACAGATACGCAGTATTTT. Translating it yields CASSSLMRQGTDTQYF.

The chain couples TRBV5-1 to TRBJ2-5; 9 bases agree with TRBD1. The CDR3 sequence is 16 residues long. Germline trimming cut 0 bases from V and 4 bases from J; bases unmatched to any gene: 7. Germline V gene data show CDR1 as SGHRS and CDR2 as YFSETQ. The CDR3 protein is CASSLAEGQGRETQYF. CDR3 DNA: TGCGCCAGCAGCTTGGCAGAAGGACAGGGGAGAGAGACCCAGTACTTC.